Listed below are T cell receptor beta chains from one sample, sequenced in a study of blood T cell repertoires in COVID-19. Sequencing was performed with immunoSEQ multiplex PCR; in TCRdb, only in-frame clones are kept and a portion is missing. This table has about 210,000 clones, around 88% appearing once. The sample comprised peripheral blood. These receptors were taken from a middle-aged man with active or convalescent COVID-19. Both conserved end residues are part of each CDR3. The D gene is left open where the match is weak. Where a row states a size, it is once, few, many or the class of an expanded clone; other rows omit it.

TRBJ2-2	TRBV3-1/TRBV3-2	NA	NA	CATWDNAGELFF	TGTGCCACCTGGGACAACGCCGGGGAGCTGTTTTTT
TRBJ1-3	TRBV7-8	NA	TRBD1	CASSLSLSQGVDTIYF	TGTGCCAGCAGCTTAAGTCTAAGTCAGGGGGTAGACACCATATATTTT
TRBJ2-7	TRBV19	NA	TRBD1	CASSIRQGWGEQYF	TGTGCCAGTAGTATACGACAGGGTTGGGGCGAGCAGTACTTC
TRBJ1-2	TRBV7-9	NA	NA	CASSLGLGTYGYTF	TGTGCCAGCAGCTTAGGACTCGGAACTTATGGCTACACCTTC
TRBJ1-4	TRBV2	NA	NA	CASRWGPTNEKLFF	TGTGCCAGCAGGTGGGGGCCCACTAATGAAAAACTGTTTTTT
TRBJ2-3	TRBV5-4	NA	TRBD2	CASSPQAGVLADTQYF	TGTGCCAGCAGTCCTCAAGCGGGGGTGCTTGCAGATACGCAGTATTTT
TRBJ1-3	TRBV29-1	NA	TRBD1	CSVEGGTGGPGNTIYF	TGCAGCGTTGAGGGGGGGACAGGGGGACCTGGAAACACCATATATTTT
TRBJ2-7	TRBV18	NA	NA	CASSPDPGITYEQYF	TGTGCCAGCTCACCAGATCCAGGGATCACCTACGAGCAGTACTTC
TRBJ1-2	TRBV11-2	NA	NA	CASSLEARGGYTF	TGTGCCAGCAGCTTAGAGGCCAGAGGGGGCTACACCTTC
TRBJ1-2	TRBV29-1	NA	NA	CSVAWDIRSGYTF	TGCAGCGTGGCCTGGGACATCCGTTCTGGCTACACCTTC
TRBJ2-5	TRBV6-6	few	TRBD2	CASSWRLAGGGETQYF	TGTGCCAGCAGTTGGCGACTAGCGGGAGGTGGAGAGACCCAGTACTTC
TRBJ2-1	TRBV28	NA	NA	CASTMGAGPEWAEQFF	TGTGCCAGCACGATGGGGGCGGGCCCCGAGTGGGCTGAGCAGTTCTTC
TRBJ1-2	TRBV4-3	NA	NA	CASSQRARGYGYTF	TGCGCCAGCAGCCAGAGGGCTAGGGGGTATGGCTACACCTTC
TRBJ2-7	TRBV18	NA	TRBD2	CASSPRTSGISEPYEQYF	TGTGCCAGCTCACCCCGGACTAGCGGGATTAGTGAACCCTACGAGCAGTACTTC
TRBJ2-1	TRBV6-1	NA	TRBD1	CASIDYGTGLNNEQFF	TGTGCCAGCATTGATTACGGGACAGGGCTAAACAATGAGCAGTTCTTC
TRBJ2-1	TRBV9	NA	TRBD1	CASSTKTGTADYNEQFF	TGTGCCAGCAGCACTAAGACCGGGACAGCGGACTACAATGAGCAGTTCTTC
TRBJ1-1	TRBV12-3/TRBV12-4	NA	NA	CASSLRGSTEAFF	TGTGCCAGCAGCCTCAGGGGTTCCACTGAAGCTTTCTTT
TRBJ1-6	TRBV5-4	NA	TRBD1	CASSLTGGRNSPLHF	TGTGCCAGCAGCTTGACAGGGGGAAGGAATTCACCCCTCCACTTT
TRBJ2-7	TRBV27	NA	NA	CASSLSLQGYEQYF	TGTGCCAGCAGTTTATCACTACAGGGCTACGAGCAGTACTTC
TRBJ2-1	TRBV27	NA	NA	CASSLLRDYNEQFF	TGTGCCAGCAGTTTATTACGGGATTACAATGAGCAGTTCTTC
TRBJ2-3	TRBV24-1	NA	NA	CATSDRGSTDTQYF	TGTGCCACCAGTGATCGGGGGAGCACAGATACGCAGTATTTT
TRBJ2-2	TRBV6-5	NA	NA	CASRRKTNTGELFF	TGTGCCAGCAGGAGAAAAACGAACACCGGGGAGCTGTTTTTT
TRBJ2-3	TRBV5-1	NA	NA	CASSFTSTTDTQYF	TGCGCCAGCAGCTTCACTAGCACCACAGATACGCAGTATTTT
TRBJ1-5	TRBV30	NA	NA	CAWSTGSNQPQHF	TGTGCCTGGTCTACAGGGAGCAATCAGCCCCAGCATTTT
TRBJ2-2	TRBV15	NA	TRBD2	CATSRGLADTGELFF	TGTGCCACCAGCAGGGGACTAGCGGACACCGGGGAGCTGTTTTTT
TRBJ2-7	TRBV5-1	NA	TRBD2	CASSLAGTSSEQYF	TGCGCCAGCAGCTTGGCCGGGACTAGTAGCGAGCAGTACTTC
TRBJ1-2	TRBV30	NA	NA	CAWSREVYGYTF	TGTGCCTGGAGCAGGGAGGTCTATGGCTACACCTTC
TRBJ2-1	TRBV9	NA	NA	CASSVGATPGNEQFF	TGTGCCAGCAGCGTAGGGGCGACCCCGGGGAATGAGCAGTTCTTC
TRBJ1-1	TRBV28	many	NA	CASSLGEGEAFF	TGTGCCAGCAGTTTGGGGGAGGGTGAAGCTTTCTTT
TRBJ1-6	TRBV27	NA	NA	CASSFAGGNSPLHF	TGTGCCAGCAGTTTTGCGGGTGGAAATTCACCCCTCCACTTT
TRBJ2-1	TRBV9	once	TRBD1	CASSEGTGQGYEQFF	TGTGCCAGCAGCGAGGGAACGGGACAGGGCTATGAGCAGTTCTTC
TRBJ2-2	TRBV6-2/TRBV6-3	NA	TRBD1	CASSGGTGQGAPFF	TGTGCCAGCAGTGGGGGGACTGGACAGGGGGCCCCATTTTTT
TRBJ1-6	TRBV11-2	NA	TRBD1	CASSFLQGYGNSPLHF	TGTGCCAGCAGCTTTTTACAGGGGTACGGCAATTCACCCCTCCACTTT
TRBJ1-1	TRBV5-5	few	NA	CASSFLSTSGRGAFF	TGTGCCAGCAGCTTCTTATCCACCTCTGGGAGGGGTGCTTTCTTT
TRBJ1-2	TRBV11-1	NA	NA	CASSLTGRRGYTF	TGTGCCAGCAGCTTAACGGGGAGGAGAGGCTACACCTTC
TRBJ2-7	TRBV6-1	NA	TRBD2	CASSGLLAGRTYEQYF	TGTGCCAGCAGTGGCCTCCTAGCGGGCCGCACCTACGAGCAGTACTTC
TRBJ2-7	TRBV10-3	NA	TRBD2	CASREGSYEQYF	TGTGCCTCCAGGGAGGGCTCCTACGAGCAGTACTTC
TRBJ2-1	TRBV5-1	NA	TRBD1	CASSFGTGGYNEQFF	TGCGCCAGCAGCTTTGGGACAGGGGGTTACAATGAGCAGTTCTTC
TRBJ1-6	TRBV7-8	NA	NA	CASSLLARGGVNNSPLHF	TGTGCCAGCAGCTTATTGGCCAGGGGAGGGGTTAATAATTCACCCCTCCACTTT
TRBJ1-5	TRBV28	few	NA	CTAQDTQGDYSNQPQHF	TGTACCGCGCAGGACACCCAAGGGGACTATAGCAATCAGCCCCAGCATTTT
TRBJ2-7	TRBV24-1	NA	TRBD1	CATSNRGKQYF	TGTGCCACCAGCAACAGGGGCAAGCAGTACTTC
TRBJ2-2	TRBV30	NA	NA	CAWRTATNTGELFF	TGTGCCTGGAGGACAGCTACGAACACCGGGGAGCTGTTTTTT
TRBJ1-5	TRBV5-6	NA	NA	CASRSGNQPQHF	TGTGCCAGCAGATCCGGCAATCAGCCCCAGCATTTT
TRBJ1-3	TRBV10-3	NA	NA	CAINGQNYSGNTIYF	TGTGCCATCAATGGACAGAATTACTCTGGAAACACCATATATTTT